A selection of T cell receptor beta chains follows, all from one sample in a study of Ad26.COV2.S vaccination and SARS-CoV-2 variants. The method was immunoSEQ multiplex PCR; TCRdb's version includes in-frame clones alone and lacks a portion of them. The data hold about 460,000 clones, with approximately 90% observed a single time. Source: peripheral blood, taken in a trial of Ad26.COV2.S vaccine versus placebo. Receptor source: a person between 18 and 60 years old who received the Ad26.COV2.S COVID-19 vaccine or a placebo. CDR3s include the opening cysteine and the closing phenylalanine or tryptophan. Each record gives: clone size, V gene, J gene, D gene, CDR3 DNA, CDR3 protein. The D gene is left open where the match is weak. For some rows the clone size is stated as once, few or many, or as a class when expanded; others skip it.

NA	TRBV28	TRBJ1-2	TRBD1	TGTGCCAGCAGTCCCCACTTGTCGGGACAGATCTCCTACACCTTC	CASSPHLSGQISYTF
NA	TRBV15	TRBJ2-5	TRBD2	TGTGCCACCAGCAGAGTAGCGGGGCCGCAAGAGACCCAGTACTTC	CATSRVAGPQETQYF
once	TRBV19	TRBJ2-2	NA	TGTGCCACCCTATCACGTCCCGGGGAGCTGTTTTTT	CATLSRPGELFF
NA	TRBV18	TRBJ2-5	NA	TGTGCCAGCTCACCACTCTCCCAGGGGCTCGGAGGAGAGACCCAGTACTTC	CASSPLSQGLGGETQYF
once	TRBV30	TRBJ1-5	NA	TGTGCCTGCAGCCATAGTGGCGATCAGCCCCAGCATTTT	CACSHSGDQPQHF
NA	TRBV10-3	TRBJ1-1	NA	TGTGCCATCAGTACAATCCGGGACAACACTGAAGCTTTCTTT	CAISTIRDNTEAFF
NA	TRBV27	TRBJ2-5	TRBD1	TGTGCCAGCAGTTACAGGGGGAGAGAGACCCAGTACTTC	CASSYRGRETQYF
NA	TRBV5-5	TRBJ2-5	TRBD2	TGTGCCAGCAGCTTTTCTGGACTAGCGGGGGGCCTATACTTC	CASSFSGLAGGLYF
NA	TRBV4-2	TRBJ2-3	TRBD2	TGTGCCAGCAGCCTGACTAGCGGGAGGGCATTTAGCACAGATACGCAGTATTTT	CASSLTSGRAFSTDTQYF
NA	TRBV7-9	TRBJ2-1	NA	TGTGCCAGCAGCTTAGGTGCCGGGAGTAGTTACAATGAGCAGTTCTTC	CASSLGAGSSYNEQFF
NA	TRBV25-1	TRBJ2-1	NA	TGTGCCAGCAGTGAATGGGGGAGGCGCTCCTACAATGAGCAGTTCTTC	CASSEWGRRSYNEQFF
NA	TRBV28	TRBJ2-7	NA	TGTGCCAGCAGTATCATCCCCAGCTCCTACGAGCAGTACTTC	CASSIIPSSYEQYF
many	TRBV6-5	TRBJ2-7	TRBD2	TGTGCCAGCAGACGGACTAGCGGGAGCTCCTACGAGCAGTACTTC	CASRRTSGSSYEQYF
NA	TRBV5-1	TRBJ2-1	TRBD2	TGCGCCAGCAGCTTGTCCCCCCAAGCGGGATCTCGTCTCTCTGAGCAGTTCTTC	CASSLSPQAGSRLSEQFF
NA	TRBV5-5	TRBJ2-5	TRBD2	TGTGCCAGCAGCTTGGGACTAGCGGGGGGGCAAGAGACCCAGTACTTC	CASSLGLAGGQETQYF
NA	TRBV7-9	TRBJ1-1	NA	TGTGCCAGCAGCGGTGGTGCCGGCCACACTGAAGCTTTCTTT	CASSGGAGHTEAFF
NA	TRBV18	TRBJ2-3	NA	TGTGCCAGCTCATCCAGAAGAGGTGGGTCGGATACGCAGTATTTT	CASSSRRGGSDTQYF
NA	TRBV28	TRBJ2-7	TRBD1	TGTGCCAGCAGCGGACAGGGTTTCGACGAGCAGTACTTC	CASSGQGFDEQYF
NA	TRBV27	TRBJ1-5	TRBD1	TGTGCCAGCAGCGCCATTACAGGGGTGAACAATCAGCCCCAGCATTTT	CASSAITGVNNQPQHF
NA	TRBV4-1	TRBJ2-3	TRBD1	TGCGCCAGCAGCCCTGGACAGGCAGGAGATACGCAGTATTTT	CASSPGQAGDTQYF
NA	TRBV5-1	TRBJ1-6	NA	TGCGCCAGCAGCTTGGACAGTAAGGTATCACCCCTCCACTTT	CASSLDSKVSPLHF
NA	TRBV7-2	TRBJ1-4	NA	TGTGCCAGCAGCTTTGGGGGAGAAAAACTGTTTTTT	CASSFGGEKLFF
NA	TRBV20-1	TRBJ1-1	NA	TGCAGTGCTAGTTCTCCAGGGCGGCCTGAAGCTTTCTTT	CSASSPGRPEAFF
NA	TRBV27	TRBJ2-7	TRBD2	TGTGCCAGCAGTTTAGGGGGGGGCTACGAGCAGTACTTC	CASSLGGGYEQYF
NA	TRBV18	TRBJ2-7	TRBD2	TGTGCCAGCTCACCATTCTTATTAGCGGGAGAAAGCGAGCAGTACTTC	CASSPFLLAGESEQYF
NA	TRBV10-3	TRBJ2-7	TRBD1	TGTGCCATCAGTGACCAACAGGGGGCCTACGAGCAGTACTTC	CAISDQQGAYEQYF
once	TRBV7-2	TRBJ1-5	NA	TGTGCCAGCAGCCCGACTACAGCTCACGGACAGCCCCAGCATTTT	CASSPTTAHGQPQHF
NA	TRBV28	TRBJ1-5	NA	TGTGCCAGCAGCATCACAGGTTTAGGGCAGCCCCAGCATTTT	CASSITGLGQPQHF
NA	TRBV29-1	TRBJ2-1	TRBD2	TGCAGCGGGGAGGGCACCTACAATGAGCAGTTCTTC	CSGEGTYNEQFF
few	TRBV25-1	TRBJ2-5	TRBD2	TGTGCCAGCAGTGAAGTGGGGAGGGTCTTCTACCAAGAGACCCAGTACTTC	CASSEVGRVFYQETQYF
NA	TRBV9	TRBJ2-7	NA	TGTGCCAGCAGCGAGGGGTCCCTCGGGAAGCAGTACTTC	CASSEGSLGKQYF
NA	TRBV16	TRBJ2-7	TRBD1	TGTGCCAGCAGCCAATCGGGACAGCGCATCTACGAGCAGTACTTC	CASSQSGQRIYEQYF
NA	TRBV30	TRBJ2-7	NA	TGTGCCTGGAGTGTCGGGGTCCCCTACTACGAGCAGTACTTC	CAWSVGVPYYEQYF
NA	TRBV18	TRBJ2-5	NA	TGTGCCAGCTCACCAGTATGGGGGCAAGAGACCCAGTACTTC	CASSPVWGQETQYF
NA	TRBV19	TRBJ1-2	NA	TGTGCCAGTAGTATAAATCGATGGCCTTATGGCTACACCTTC	CASSINRWPYGYTF
NA	TRBV11-3	TRBJ2-6	NA	TGTGCCAGCAGCCCCGGGCCGAACTCTGGGGCCAACGTCCTGACTTTC	CASSPGPNSGANVLTF
NA	TRBV19	TRBJ2-7	TRBD2	TGTGCCAGTAGTTGGCGACTAGCGGAGACCTACGAGCAGTACTTC	CASSWRLAETYEQYF
NA	TRBV6-5	TRBJ2-7	NA	TGTGCCAGCACTAACAGTAGGGGGAGCTCCTACGAGCAGTACTTC	CASTNSRGSSYEQYF
once	TRBV29-1	TRBJ2-7	TRBD2	TGCAGCGTTGAAACTCTAGCGGGAGTCTACGAGCAGTACTTC	CSVETLAGVYEQYF
NA	TRBV20-1	TRBJ2-1	NA	TGCAGTGCTAGTAACTGGAACAATGAGCAGTTCTTC	CSASNWNNEQFF
NA	TRBV4-3	TRBJ1-2	NA	TGCGCCAGCAGCCAAGACTCAATCCCTCAGATCTACACCTTC	CASSQDSIPQIYTF
NA	TRBV14	TRBJ2-3	NA	TGTGCCAGCAGCCTCTCCCAGCTCCCAGATACGCAGTATTTT	CASSLSQLPDTQYF
few	TRBV2	TRBJ2-4	TRBD2	TGTGCCAGCAGTGATGGCTTCTACAGCGGGAGGGCCCTAGCCAAAAACATTCAGTACTTC	CASSDGFYSGRALAKNIQYF
NA	TRBV27	TRBJ2-6	NA	TGTGCCAGCAGTTTATTAACAGGGCTAGACTCTGGGGCCAACGTCCTGACTTTC	CASSLLTGLDSGANVLTF
NA	TRBV19	TRBJ2-5	TRBD1	TGTGCCAGTAGTAAGGACAGGGGGCGAGAGACCCAGTACTTC	CASSKDRGRETQYF
NA	TRBV2	TRBJ1-1	NA	TGTGCCAGCATATCCTCCACCGGGGCTTTCTTT	CASISSTGAFF
NA	TRBV19	TRBJ1-1	TRBD1	TGTGCCAGTAGTATGTCCAGGGGGCTGAAAATGAACACTGAAGCTTTCTTT	CASSMSRGLKMNTEAFF
NA	TRBV4-1	TRBJ1-2	NA	TGCGCCAGCAGCCTCTTACTAGACACTAACCCCCTGGACTATGGCTACACCTTC	CASSLLLDTNPLDYGYTF
NA	TRBV27	TRBJ1-6	NA	TGTGCCAGCAGTTTGTCCTTTTCCAGGACAAATTATAATTCACCCCTCCACTTT	CASSLSFSRTNYNSPLHF
NA	TRBV2	TRBJ1-4	TRBD1	TGTGCCAGCAGAGACAGGGGAGACGCAACTAATGAAAAACTGTTTTTT	CASRDRGDATNEKLFF
NA	TRBV3-1/TRBV3-2	TRBJ1-1	NA	TGTGCCAGCAGCCCGATCGGGTCCACTGAAGCTTTCTTT	CASSPIGSTEAFF
NA	TRBV7-8	TRBJ1-5	NA	TGTGCCAGCAGCCGGGGCAATCAGCCCCAGCATTTT	CASSRGNQPQHF
NA	TRBV27	TRBJ2-7	TRBD1	TGTGCCAGCAATCCGGGACAGGGGTTGGACGAGCAGTACTTC	CASNPGQGLDEQYF
many	TRBV4-1	TRBJ1-1	NA	TGCGCCAGCAGCCAACAAGAGTCAACTGAAGCTTTCTTT	CASSQQESTEAFF